This T cell receptor beta chain is from a study of T cells in Graves' hyperthyroidism and ophthalmopathy. Whole-study results and caveats: Ophthalmopathy was told apart from stable hyperthyroidism by a 13 V-J model. Ophthalmopathy prediction by the model preceded onset by a median roughly 6.3 months. Among clonotypes expanded in thyroid above 0.001, most were also found in blood.

Amplified TCR beta CDR3 regions derived from RNA transcripts. First-round RT-PCR with HTBI primers amplified the TCR CDR3 region. In TCRdb, the multiplex PCR reads were re-called with MiXCR into one record per CDR3 protein. The data hold about 520,000 distinct CDR3 sequences, with around 22% observed a single time. Comment on this clonotype: Its antigen is still unknown.

Patients with ophthalmopathy all had a Clinical Activity Score of at least 3, a NOSPECS grade of at least 4 and duration under 3 months. V was trimmed by 1 base and J by 2 bases, leaving 17 bases between them. Germline-derived CDR1 and CDR2 are DFQATT and SNEGSKA (reference sequence). The CDR3 is made up of 16 amino acids. This clonotype originated in a woman in her thirties with Graves' ophthalmopathy. The source material was blood. The chain links TRBV20-1 to TRBJ1-2; tentatively, D is TRBD1 (5 bases). The CDR3 region has the DNA TGCAGTGCTAGAGCCCGGGGCCGGAATATAAACTATGGCTACACCTTC. It translates to CSARARGRNINYGYTF.